The 25 T cell receptor beta chains below come from one sample, sequenced in a study of T cell responses to AZD1222 COVID-19 vaccine. Sequencing used immunoSEQ multiplex PCR; TCRdb keeps in-frame clones, though not all of them. This table holds just under 150,000 clones, around 90% found once. The sample was peripheral blood, taken 28 days after the second dose of the MenACWY control vaccine. The receptors shown here come from an adult who received the MenACWY meningococcal vaccine as a control.

This rearrangement joins TRBV5-5 to TRBJ1-3; D gene unclear. The CDR3 is made up of 13 amino acids. Germline values: CDR1 SGHKS, CDR2 YYEKEE (reference sequence). Trimming pared 1 base from V and 4 bases from J, leaving 6 bases between. This CDR3 is CASSLTQGNTIYF. The CDR3 DNA reads as TGTGCCAGCAGCTTGACCCAGGGAAACACCATATATTTT.

This chain connects TRBV6-5 to TRBJ1-2, with D possibly being TRBD1 (5 bases). V was pared by 6 bases and J by 8 bases, with 16 bases between. Germline assignment: CDR1 MNHEY and CDR2 SVGAGI. The CDR3 length is 13 residues. CDR3 nucleotides: TGTGCCAGCAGGCAGGGACCTGGATGGGGCTACACCTTC. It translates to CASRQGPGWGYTF.

CDR3 residues: CASFSGTYHNEQFF. The CDR3 nucleotides read TGTGCCAGTTTCTCTGGGACCTACCACAATGAGCAGTTCTTC. V gene TRBV28 combines with J gene TRBJ2-1, with D perhaps being TRBD1 or TRBD2 (5 bases each). Germline-derived CDR1 and CDR2 are MDHEN and SYDVKM. The CDR3 totals 14 residues. V was trimmed by 9 bases and J by 5 bases, leaving 17 bases between them.

The chain employs TRBV30 and TRBJ1-2; D possibly corresponds to TRBD1 (6 bases). Germline V gene sequence: CDR1 GTSNPN, CDR2 SVGIG (reference sequence). V was trimmed by 0 bases and J by 6 bases, leaving 11 bases between them. This CDR3 has 13 amino acids. The CDR3 DNA is TGTGCCTGGAGTGTAAAGGCAGGGGATGGCTACACCTTC. This encodes CAWSVKAGDGYTF.

The V and J genes are TRBV2 and TRBJ2-1; D may be TRBD2 (5 bases). Germline loops: CDR1 SNHLY, CDR2 FYNNEI. The CDR3 totals 15 residues. Trimming shortened V by 11 bases and J by 2 bases, and 19 bases separated the two germline ends. CDR3 sequence: CASRRSDDTYNEQFF. The CDR3 DNA reads TGTGCCTCCCGGAGGTCCGACGATACCTACAATGAGCAGTTCTTC.

This clone was picked up one time. The chain links TRBV30 to TRBJ1-6; no firm D call. Deletions cut 3 bases from V and 8 bases from J, with 14 bases between. The CDR3 has 14 residues. The germline CDR1 and CDR2 sequences are GTSNPN and SVGIG (reference sequence). The CDR3 reads CAWRRTGGDSPLHF. CDR3 sequence (DNA): TGTGCCTGGAGACGAACCGGTGGGGATTCACCCCTCCACTTT.

The gene calls are TRBV12-3 or TRBV12-4 and TRBJ2-7, with D possibly matching TRBD2 (5 bases). This CDR3 spans 13 amino acids. V lost 2 bases, J lost 4 bases, and 9 bases lay in between. In DNA form, the CDR3 reads TGTGCCAGCAGTTTACTCCCGGGGTACGAGCAGTACTTC. Translation: CASSLLPGYEQYF.

This clone was seen more than once but under ten times. The rearrangement joins TRBV2 to TRBJ1-5; a weak D match, TRBD1 (6 bases). The length of the CDR3 is 13 residues. Germline CDR1 is SNHLY and CDR2 is FYNNEI. V was trimmed by 8 bases and J by 4 bases, leaving 12 bases between them. CDR3 amino acids: CASAGDTNQPQHF. The CDR3 nucleotides read TGTGCCAGCGCCGGGGACACTAATCAGCCCCAGCATTTT.

The CDR3, as DNA: TGCAGCGTTGCATCCCCCCGGGAAAAACTGTTTTTT. Translated: CSVASPREKLFF. This chain joins TRBV29-1 and TRBJ1-4, with unresolved D. Trimming removed 4 bases from V and 8 bases from J, with 11 bases in between. Germline lookup yields CDR1 SQVTM and CDR2 ANQGSEA. The CDR3 runs 12 residues.

This clone was recorded a few times. This sequence joins TRBV9 and TRBJ1-5; TRBD1 agrees at 7 bases. Losses at the gene ends were 5 bases for V and 2 bases for J; bases not matched to a gene: 4. Per germline, CDR1 SGDLS and CDR2 YYNGEE. CDR3 length equals 14 residues. The chain's CDR3 is CASSRTGGNQPQHF. The CDR3 nucleotides read TGTGCCAGCAGTAGAACAGGGGGCAATCAGCCCCAGCATTTT.

This clone was seen a handful of times. The chain couples TRBV7-9 to TRBJ1-3; unclear D gene. Per the germline V gene, CDR1 is SEHNR and CDR2 is FQNEAQ (reference sequence). The CDR3 length is 15 residues. V lost 4 bases and J 0 bases, leaving 10 bases between the germline ends. This chain's CDR3 is CASSSRLNSGNTIYF. CDR3 DNA sequence: TGTGCCAGCAGCTCCAGGCTGAACTCTGGAAACACCATATATTTT.

The chain employs TRBV7-2 and TRBJ2-7; TRBD2 is a possible D gene (6 bases). V lost 2 bases and J lost 1, with 9 bases in between. CDR1 and CDR2 (germline): SGHTA, FQGNSA. This CDR3 is 14 amino acids long. The CDR3 here is CASSLIGLSYEQYF. CDR3 DNA: TGTGCCAGCAGCTTAATCGGACTATCCTACGAGCAGTACTTC.

This clone was found once. In DNA form, the CDR3 reads TGTGCCAGCAGGGGGACGCAGGCACAAGAGACCCAGTACTTC. Its protein is CASRGTQAQETQYF. The chain combines TRBV2 with TRBJ2-5; perhaps D is TRBD1 or TRBD2 (5 bases each). V was pared by 6 bases and J by 2 bases, with 13 bases between. The germline CDR1 and CDR2 sequences are SNHLY and FYNNEI. The CDR3 extends over 14 amino acids.

V is TRBV30 and J is TRBJ2-7, with D uncertain. With 2 bases removed from V and 1 base from J, the gap between germline ends came to 9 bases. This CDR3 is built from 13 residues. Germline V CDR1 and CDR2: GTSNPN, SVGIG (reference sequence). The CDR3 reads CAWSKDRSYEQYF. The CDR3 DNA sequence: TGTGCCTGGAGTAAAGACCGTTCCTACGAGCAGTACTTC.

The chain carries TRBV28 and TRBJ2-7; no clear D gene. This CDR3 spans 15 amino acids. Germline V gives CDR1 MDHEN, CDR2 SYDVKM. V was clipped by 5 bases and J by 3 bases, with 17 bases between them. The CDR3 region has the DNA TGTGCCAGCAGTCCTTCGGACGCTGTGATCTACGAGCAGTACTTC. Translated, it gives CASSPSDAVIYEQYF.

The chain carries TRBV19 and TRBJ2-3; 7 nucleotides match TRBD2. Germline V gene lookup returns CDR1 LNHDA and CDR2 SQIVND (reference sequence). The junction had 7 bases not matched to a gene; V was cut back by 2 bases and J by 5 bases. This CDR3 contains 15 residues. CDR3 loop: CASSIRRGVLDTQYF. Here the CDR3 DNA reads TGTGCCAGTAGTATACGACGGGGGGTACTAGATACGCAGTATTTT.

The rearrangement uses TRBV19 and TRBJ1-1; D gene ambiguous. V gave up 3 bases and J gave up 0 bases, with 8 bases separating them. The CDR3 loop spans 14 amino acids. Germline assignment: CDR1 LNHDA and CDR2 SQIVND (reference sequence). CDR3 region: CASSMGRMNTEAFF. Written as DNA, the CDR3 is TGTGCCAGTAGTATGGGCCGGATGAACACTGAAGCTTTCTTT.

The CDR3 sequence: CASSPQWYEQYF. The CDR3, as DNA: TGTGCCAGCAGCCCCCAATGGTACGAGCAGTACTTC. The chain links TRBV7-2 to TRBJ2-7; D gene ambiguous. Germline loops: CDR1 SGHTA, CDR2 FQGNSA. The CDR3 runs to 12 residues. V dropped 5 bases and J dropped 4 bases, with 9 bases sitting between them.

This clone occurred many times. The rearrangement links TRBV11-3 to TRBJ1-2; 7 bases line up with TRBD1. V was pared by 5 bases and J by 5 bases, with 14 bases of the junction left unmatched. Germline V gene data show CDR1 as SGHNT and CDR2 as YENEEA. CDR3 size: 16 residues. CDR3 residues: CASSQEGRGSRYGYTF. The CDR3, as DNA: TGTGCCAGCAGCCAGGAGGGCAGGGGGTCGCGGTATGGCTACACCTTC.

This chain uses TRBV6-5 with TRBJ1-6, with D uncertain. This CDR3 is built from 12 residues. The germline V gene encodes CDR1 MNHEY and CDR2 SVGAGI. V was clipped by 6 bases and J by 8 bases, with 8 bases between them. CDR3 amino acids: CASRESDSPLHF. CDR3 coding DNA: TGTGCCAGCAGGGAGTCTGATTCACCCCTCCACTTT.

The V gene is TRBV11-2, the J gene TRBJ1-4; D is perhaps TRBD1 (5 bases). V lost 0 bases and J 7 bases, leaving 12 bases between the germline ends. Germline loops: CDR1 SGHAT, CDR2 FQNNGV. This CDR3 has 15 residues. CDR3 coding DNA: TGTGCCAGCAGCTTAGACGGTTCCGGGGGTGAAAAACTGTTTTTT. This codes for CASSLDGSGGEKLFF.

The chain carries TRBV5-1 and TRBJ1-3, with D hard to call. This CDR3 has 15 amino acids. From germline, CDR1 is SGHRS and CDR2 YFSETQ. The V and J ends lost 1 base and 0 bases respectively, with 8 bases between them. CDR3 loop: CASSLQGNSGNTIYF. The CDR3, as DNA: TGCGCCAGCAGCTTGCAAGGCAACTCTGGAAACACCATATATTTT.

This clone is a singleton in its sample. The chain couples TRBV20-1 to TRBJ2-1, with no clear D. This CDR3 is 16 amino acids long. The germline V and J ends were trimmed by 3 bases and 0 bases, with 15 bases remaining between them. CDR1 is DFQATT and CDR2 is SNEGSKA in the germline V gene (reference sequence). Written as DNA, the CDR3 is TGCAGTGCTAGTGGTGGGCCCCTAAGCTCCTACAATGAGCAGTTCTTC. Amino acids: CSASGGPLSSYNEQFF.

CDR3 bases: TGTGCCAGCAGGCCGGACCTAAATGAAAAACTGTTTTTT. Its translation is CASRPDLNEKLFF. The chain carries TRBV2 and TRBJ1-4; D uncertain. The germline V gene has CDR1 SNHLY and CDR2 FYNNEI. Trimming removed 6 bases at V and 5 bases at J, with 10 bases between. The CDR3 length is 13 residues. Variable domain in full (rest from reference TRBV2 and TRBJ1-4): EPEVTQTPSHQVTQMGQEVILRCVPISNHLYFYWYRQILGQKVEFLVSFYNNEISEKSEIFDDQFSVERPDGSNFTLKIRSTKLEDSAMYFCASRPDLNEKLFFGSGTQLSVL.

Here the CDR3 reads CASSAGFYVAGDRSYEQYF. As DNA, the CDR3 is TGTGCCAGCAGTGCCGGTTTTTACGTAGCGGGAGATCGCTCCTACGAGCAGTACTTC. The rearrangement links TRBV7-8 to TRBJ2-7, with 9 bases lining up with TRBD2. This CDR3 has 19 residues. The germline V gene has CDR1 SGHVS and CDR2 FQNEAQ. The V and J ends lost 6 bases and 0 bases, in that order; junction bases with no gene match: 18.